Listed below are T cell receptor beta chains from one sample, sequenced in a study of CD4 and CD8 cells across lung adenocarcinoma regions. MiXCR, applied by TCRdb to the PCR reads, yields one record per CDR3 protein. Among 22,000 or so distinct CDR3 sequences listed, around 51% were seen once. The specimen sequenced was CD8+ T cells from the center of a lung tumor. Receptors originate from a female donor with lung adenocarcinoma. The CD4 and CD8 labels of this study may be unreliable. Each CDR3 is given with its conserved first and last residue. D genes are given only for firm matches. Part of the rows lack a size; the others show once, few, many or a class for expanded clones.

size	D	J	V	length	DNA	CDR3
few	-	TRBJ1-6	TRBV6-5	15	TGTGCCAGCAGTTACTCGATGGATTGGAATTCACCCCTCCACTTT	CASSYSMDWNSPLHF
-	-	TRBJ1-2	TRBV6-1	17	TGTGCCAGCAGTGAGAGGCAGGACACGAGTCATAACTATGGCTACACCTTC	CASSERQDTSHNYGYTF
-	TRBD1	TRBJ2-1	TRBV10-3	15	TGTGCCATCGGTCCCGGACAGGAGAAAGGCGATGAGCAGTTCTTC	CAIGPGQEKGDEQFF
-	-	TRBJ2-6	TRBV7-6	16	TGTGCCAGCAGTCAAAGGCAGGGCTCTGGGGCCAACGTCCTGACTTTC	CASSQRQGSGANVLTF
once	-	TRBJ2-5	TRBV10-2	13	TGCGCCAGCAGTTTGGTGCAGACAGAGACCCAGTACTTC	CASSLVQTETQYF
-	-	TRBJ2-1	TRBV20-1	15	TGCAGTGCTTCCGGTACGGGAGAAGTAAGCTATGAGCAGTTCTTC	CSASGTGEVSYEQFF
-	TRBD1	TRBJ2-2	TRBV6-1	16	TGTGCCAGCACCAAGGGGACGGGACAGGGATCCGGGGAGCTGTTTTTT	CASTKGTGQGSGELFF
few	-	TRBJ2-5	TRBV7-2	15	TGTGCCAGCAGCTCCGGAGTGCAGAGGAAAGAGACCCAGTACTTC	CASSSGVQRKETQYF
-	-	TRBJ2-7	TRBV6-1	13	TGTGCCAGCAGCGGACCGGCGACCTACGAGCAGTACTTC	CASSGPATYEQYF
few	TRBD1	TRBJ2-1	TRBV27	16	TGTGCCAGCAGTTCGTACAGGGGATTATACTACAATGAGCAGTTCTTC	CASSSYRGLYYNEQFF
-	TRBD1	TRBJ2-3	TRBV6-5	15	TGTGCCAGCAGTTACGGACAGGTGGGGACCGAGGCGCAGTTTTTT	CASSYGQVGTEAQFF
many	-	TRBJ2-5	TRBV6-5	12	TGTGCCAGCAGTTACAACCAAGAGACCCAGTACTTC	CASSYNQETQYF
-	-	TRBJ2-4	TRBV12-3/TRBV12-4	18	TGTGCCAGCAGCAGCCCCGGCACGGGGTTGTTAGGCCCAAACACGCAGTATTTC	CASSSPGTGLLGPNTQYF
-	-	TRBJ2-3	TRBV6-5	13	TGTGCCCGCCGTTACGCGAGCACAGATACGCAGTACTTT	CARRYASTDTQYF
-	TRBD1	TRBJ2-4	TRBV6-1	15	TGTGCCAGCAGTGCGGGACAGTGGGACGAAAACACTCAGTACTTT	CASSAGQWDENTQYF
-	-	TRBJ2-5	TRBV15	14	TGTGCCACCAGCAGACCCAGCGGGTTGGAGACCCAGTACTTC	CATSRPSGLETQYF
-	-	TRBJ2-7	TRBV6-1	15	TGTGCCAGCAGTGATAGGGGCTCTGGCTCCTACGTGCAGTCCTTC	CASSDRGSGSYVQSF
-	-	TRBJ2-5	TRBV6-8	16	TGTGCCTGCGGGGAGGACGGACGCCGAGCCCAAGACATCCAGTACTTC	CACGEDGRRAQDIQYF
few	-	TRBJ2-7	TRBV27	12	TGTGCCGGCAGTCCAGGCACAGATACGCAGTACTTC	CAGSPGTDTQYF
few	TRBD2	TRBJ2-7	TRBV6-1	14	TGTGCCAGCAGTGAAAAGCGGGGACCCTACGAGCAGTACTTC	CASSEKRGPYEQYF
few	-	TRBJ2-5	TRBV11-2	16	TGTGCCAGCAGCTCCGCCGGGGCCCTAGGCCGCGGGGCCCAGTACTTC	CASSSAGALGRGAQYF
large	TRBD1	TRBJ2-7	TRBV10-3	14	TGTGCCATCAGTGCCCGGGACAGGGGAGGCGAGCAGTACTTC	CAISARDRGGEQYF
few	-	TRBJ2-5	TRBV14	15	TGTGCCAGCAGCCAAGAACGAGACTACCAAGAGACCCAGTACTTC	CASSQERDYQETQYF
-	-	TRBJ2-3	TRBV10-1	13	TGCGCCACGGGCCGGACACTCAAAGATACTCAGTATTTC	CATGRTLKDTQYF
-	-	TRBJ1-1	TRBV5-1	11	TGCGCCAGCAGCTTGGAGGGGAGAGCTTTCTTT	CASSLEGRAFF
-	-	TRBJ2-3	TRBV6-1	15	TGTGCCAGCAGCCCGAGGGGCGGGAGCACAGATACGCAGTATTTT	CASSPRGGSTDTQYF
few	TRBD2	TRBJ2-1	TRBV6-1	16	TGTGCCAGCAGTGATCGGGTTGTTAGCGGGATCGATGAGCAGTTCTTC	CASSDRVVSGIDEQFF
many	TRBD2	TRBJ2-5	TRBV7-9	12	TGTGCCAGCAGTCGGGAGGGAGAGACCCAGTACTTC	CASSREGETQYF
-	-	TRBJ2-4	TRBV6-8	16	TGTGCCAGCAGCCCCCCGGGGCTGCGAGCCAAAAACACTCAGTACTTC	CASSPPGLRAKNTQYF
-	-	TRBJ2-3	TRBV7-8	14	TGTGCCAGCAGCTTAGGCTACGGCACAGATACGCAGTATTTT	CASSLGYGTDTQYF
-	-	TRBJ1-3	TRBV7-7	13	TGTGCCAGCAGCTTAAACAGGCAAGGCACCATATATTTT	CASSLNRQGTIYF
once	-	TRBJ2-7	TRBV27	15	TGTGCCGGGGGTTTTGGGGGCCGAGAACAAGATACGCAGTACTTC	CAGGFGGREQDTQYF
few	-	TRBJ2-1	TRBV9	15	TGTGCCAGCAGCGTAGACCTGACCTCACCCAATGAGCAGTTCTTC	CASSVDLTSPNEQFF
-	TRBD1	TRBJ1-5	TRBV10-3	15	TGTGCCATCAGTGAGTCGACAGGGTTAGGGCAGCCCCAGCATTTT	CAISESTGLGQPQHF
-	TRBD1	TRBJ2-3	TRBV6-5	15	TGTGCCAGCAGTTACCAGGGGGCTTACAAAGACACTCAGTACTTT	CASSYQGAYKDTQYF